The T cell receptor (beta chain) under discussion was sequenced for a study of blood T cell repertoires in COVID-19. The table lists this clone with a count of one. This table comes from immunoSEQ multiplex PCR, and its TCRdb copy is limited to in-frame clones, with some not included. There are fewer than 300,000 clones in the sample; approximately 81% occur only once, and just under 3% lies in the top ten. This CDR3 contains 15 residues. Germline values: CDR1 SGHRS, CDR2 YFSETQ. V was shortened by 0 bases and J by 4 bases, with 11 bases between the two germline ends. The sample taken for sequencing was peripheral blood. The J gene is TRBJ1-5, the V gene TRBV5-1; weak D call: TRBD1 (6 bases). This clonotype was sampled from a woman aged 55-69 years with active or convalescent COVID-19. The CDR3 spells CASSLEGHTNQPQHF. The CDR3 DNA is TGCGCCAGCAGCTTGGAGGGACATACAAATCAGCCCCAGCATTTT.